This TCR beta chain was sequenced in a study of T cell repertoires in cytomegalovirus infection. The study's findings and limits: Clonotypes of TCR beta that were HLA-C-restricted and CMV-specific dominated the ex vivo response.

Trimming removed 5 bases from V and 1 base from J, with 11 bases in between. The CDR3 has 14 residues. CDR1 is SEHNR and CDR2 is FQNEAQ in the germline V gene (reference sequence). TCRdb recomputed calls from the reads with MiXCR, one row per CDR3 protein. This sample has 150,000 to 200,000 distinct CDR3 sequences, with 15% to 20% found just once. Notes on this clonotype: As yet, its antigen is unknown.

The genes are TRBV7-9 and TRBJ1-1; D gene ambiguous. The source material was CD8+ T cells from PBMCs. The origin of this receptor is a human donor in good health (CMV status not recorded). Some clones in this sample may be carry-over from other donors' samples. Here the CDR3 reads CASSTHGWNTEAFF. CDR3 nucleotide sequence: TGTGCCAGCAGCACACACGGGTGGAACACTGAAGCTTTCTTT.